The source of this TCR beta chain is a study of read filtering for tumor transcriptome and immune sequencing. Study-level information: TCR-mapped reads were about 3.5 to 11 million with IR-seq versus about 75 to 1,400 with RNA-seq.

This clonotype was observed many times. Its antigen is unidentified. Whole-study findings and limits: Correlation between methods rose after single-read clonotypes were removed. About 80% of IR-seq clonotypes had a single read, yet these held about 3.6% of reads.

From roughly 390 ng of RNA, a library with molecular barcoded alpha/delta and beta/gamma adaptors was made. TCRdb recomputed calls from the reads with MiXCR, one row per CDR3 protein. Of 43,000 or so distinct CDR3 sequences listed, 10% to 15% are singletons. At the time of active disease, bone marrow was collected from every patient. The CDR3 contains 14 residues. V was clipped by 0 bases and J by 4 bases, with 6 bases between them. Germline V lookup: CDR1 SGHDN, CDR2 FVKESK. This clonotype originated in a donor at least 40 years old with multiple myeloma. The sample was a population of CD138-negative cells sorted from bone marrow. V gene TRBV14 combines with J gene TRBJ2-2, with no clear D. CDR3 coding DNA: TGTGCCAGCAGCCAAGATTCGGTCACCGGGGAGCTGTTTTTT. Translating it yields CASSQDSVTGELFF.